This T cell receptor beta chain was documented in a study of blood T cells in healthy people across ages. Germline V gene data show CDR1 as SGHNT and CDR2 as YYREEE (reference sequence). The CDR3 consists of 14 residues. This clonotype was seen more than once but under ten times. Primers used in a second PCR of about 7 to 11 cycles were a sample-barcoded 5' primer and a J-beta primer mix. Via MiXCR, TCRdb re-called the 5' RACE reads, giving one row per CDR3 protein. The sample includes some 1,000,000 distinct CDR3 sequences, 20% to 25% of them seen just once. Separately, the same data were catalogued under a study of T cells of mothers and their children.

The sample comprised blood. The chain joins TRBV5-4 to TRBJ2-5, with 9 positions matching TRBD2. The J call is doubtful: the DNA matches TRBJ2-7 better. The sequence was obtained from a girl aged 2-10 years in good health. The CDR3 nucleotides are TGTGCCAGCAGCTCCGGGACTAGCACCTACGAGCAGTACTTC. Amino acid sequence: CASSSGTSTYEQYF.